Following are 26 T cell receptor beta chains from one sample sequenced in a study of post-analysis software for immune sequencing data. Findings of the study overall: Controls showed lower frequencies than patients for roughly five TRBV segments, and TRBV5-6, TRBV5-1 and TRBV20-1 were among these.

Researchers reported that TCR beta cDNA libraries carried unique molecular identifiers. Each CDR3 protein is one row after TCRdb ran MiXCR on the PCR reads. The sample holds about 560,000 distinct CDR3 sequences, roughly two fifths seen once. These receptors have no known antigen. Material for sequencing was blood. All receptors come from a girl aged 5-17 years with multiple sclerosis.

This chain joins TRBV6-5 and TRBJ1-2; D possibly corresponds to TRBD1 (5 bases). CDR1 is MNHEY and CDR2 is SVGAGI in the germline V gene. This CDR3 contains 13 residues. Deletions cut 7 bases from V and 4 bases from J, with 13 bases between. CDR3 residues: CASNSLGPYGYTF. In DNA form, the CDR3 reads TGTGCCAGCAACTCCCTGGGGCCCTATGGCTACACCTTC.

In its sample, this clonotype was seen a few times. The genes are TRBV12-3 or TRBV12-4 and TRBJ2-7; D is uncertain. Trimming pared 5 bases from V and 1 base from J, leaving 12 bases between. This CDR3 is 14 amino acids long. The CDR3 DNA reads as TGTGCCAGCAGTCATAAGGCCCGGTCCTACGAGCAGTACTTC. Translated, it gives CASSHKARSYEQYF.

The gene calls are TRBV11-2 and TRBJ2-3; 9 positions match TRBD2. The CDR3 spans 17 residues. V shed 1 base and J 3 bases; nucleotides not matched to a gene: 8. Germline V gene lookup returns CDR1 SGHAT and CDR2 FQNNGV. The chain's CDR3 is CASSLVPSGKSTDTQYF. The CDR3 DNA follows: TGTGCCAGCAGCTTAGTTCCTAGCGGGAAATCTACAGATACGCAGTATTTT.

The chain carries TRBV20-1 and TRBJ1-5, with 7 nucleotides matching TRBD1. There are 13 residues in the CDR3. Germline V lookup: CDR1 DFQATT, CDR2 SNEGSKA (reference sequence). Unmatched junction bases numbered 8, after V lost 5 bases and J lost 7 bases. For the CDR3, the DNA is TGCAGTGCTCGACAGGGCGGGAAGCAGCCCCAGCATTTT. Amino acids: CSARQGGKQPQHF.

This chain uses TRBV29-1 with TRBJ2-7; D gene ambiguous. V was cut by 0 bases and J by 4 bases, with 10 bases left in between. This CDR3 contains 13 residues. CDR1 is SQVTM, CDR2 ANQGSEA, per germline. The CDR3 here is CSVEEGRRYEQYF. CDR3 DNA sequence: TGCAGCGTTGAAGAGGGCAGACGTTACGAGCAGTACTTC.

This sequence joins TRBV7-9 and TRBJ2-2; D is perhaps TRBD2 (5 bases). Trimming removed 4 bases from V and 6 bases from J, with 9 bases in between. The CDR3 extends over 13 amino acids. The germline gives CDR1 SEHNR, CDR2 FQNEAQ (reference sequence). The chain's CDR3 is CASSSRRAGELFF. CDR3 DNA: TGTGCCAGCAGCTCGAGGCGGGCCGGGGAGCTGTTTTTT.

CDR3 DNA: TGTGCCATCAGTGAGACAGGGGGTCGCACCGGGGAGCTGTTTTTT. Amino acids: CAISETGGRTGELFF. This sequence joins TRBV10-3 and TRBJ2-2, with 8 bases identical to TRBD1. V lost 2 bases to trimming and J lost 4 bases; unmatched junction nucleotides: 3. The CDR3 is made up of 15 amino acids. CDR1 ENHRY and CDR2 SYGVKD come from the germline V gene.

This rearrangement joins TRBV20-1 to TRBJ2-7; the D gene is possibly TRBD2 (6 bases). Germline V gives CDR1 DFQATT, CDR2 SNEGSKA (reference sequence). The CDR3 has 14 residues. Trimming removed 4 bases from V and 3 bases from J, with 16 bases in between. The CDR3 region is CSAKAPRGLYEQYF. In nucleotides, the CDR3 is TGCAGTGCTAAGGCGCCGCGGGGCCTCTACGAGCAGTACTTC.

This sequence joins TRBV18 and TRBJ1-1; D call uncertain. Deletions cut 1 base from V and 1 base from J, with 10 bases between. Germline V gene sequence: CDR1 KGHSH, CDR2 LQKENI. The CDR3 has 15 residues. The CDR3 DNA follows: TGTGCCAGCTCACCACAGAGGGCCACGAACACTGAAGCTTTCTTT. This gives the protein CASSPQRATNTEAFF.

This clonotype was detected a few times. The chain employs TRBV7-6 and TRBJ2-5; D unclear. V lost 5 bases to trimming and J lost 4 bases, with 14 bases between them. The CDR3 has 14 residues. Germline V gives CDR1 SGHVS, CDR2 FNYEAQ. The chain's CDR3 is CASSHWSLPETQYF. In DNA, the CDR3 is TGTGCCAGCAGCCATTGGTCCCTCCCAGAGACCCAGTACTTC.

Only a few counts were recorded for this clonotype. The chain combines TRBV27 with TRBJ2-3, with D unclear. This CDR3 has 13 amino acids. Germline loops: CDR1 MNHEY, CDR2 SMNVEV (reference sequence). Trimming pared 6 bases from V and 2 bases from J, leaving 9 bases between. CDR3 DNA sequence: TGTGCCAGCAGCTCGTACCACACAGATACGCAGTATTTT. As protein: CASSSYHTDTQYF.

The genes are TRBV5-5 and TRBJ1-2; D remains unclear. The CDR3 extends over 15 amino acids. Germline V lookup: CDR1 SGHKS, CDR2 YYEKEE (reference sequence). V was pared by 0 bases and J by 0 bases, with 9 bases between. CDR3 nucleotides: TGTGCCAGCAGCTTGGAGGGCAGTACTAACTATGGCTACACCTTC. Residues: CASSLEGSTNYGYTF.

This sequence joins TRBV5-1 and TRBJ2-6; 8 bases are a match to TRBD1. Trimming took 4 bases from V and 4 from J; bases not matched to a gene: 4. This CDR3 is 15 amino acids long. Germline V gene sequence: CDR1 SGHRS, CDR2 YFSETQ. The DNA of the CDR3 is TGCGCCAGCAGCCTCAGGGGGCAGGGGGCCAACGTCCTGACTTTC. Its protein product is CASSLRGQGANVLTF.

V usage is TRBV7-3 and J usage is TRBJ2-1; TRBD2 agrees at 10 bases. CDR3 length: 15 residues. Germline values: CDR1 SGHTA, CDR2 FQGTGA. With V trimmed by 6 bases and J by 8 bases, 10 bases remained unmatched. In DNA form, the CDR3 reads TGTGCCAGCAGTCCTGTAGCGGGGGGTAGATATGAGCAGTTCTTC. This gives the protein CASSPVAGGRYEQFF.

The chain links TRBV20-1 to TRBJ1-2; no firm D call. The CDR3 extends over 10 amino acids. Germline CDR1 and CDR2: DFQATT and SNEGSKA (reference sequence). In nucleotides, the CDR3 is TGCGGTGTGGATTCCTATGGCTACACCTTC. This gives the protein CGVDSYGYTF.

V gene TRBV6-1 combines with J gene TRBJ2-5, with TRBD2 matching over 7 bases. Germline V lookup: CDR1 MNHNS, CDR2 SASEGT. Trimming removed 5 bases from V and 4 bases from J; junction bases left unmatched: 25. CDR3 size: 20 residues. CDR3 nucleotides: TGTGCCAGCAGTACAATTCATACCCCAGGGACTAAGAGAATGGGAGAGACCCAGTACTTC. Protein sequence: CASSTIHTPGTKRMGETQYF.

The V and J genes are TRBV29-1 and TRBJ2-3; 14 bases align to TRBD2. Germline CDR1 is SQVTM and CDR2 is ANQGSEA. V lost 6 bases to trimming and J lost 4 bases; unmatched junction nucleotides: 9. This CDR3 region has 16 residues. The CDR3 spells CSVGTSGGRGPDTQYF. CDR3 DNA sequence: TGCAGCGTAGGGACTAGCGGGGGTCGAGGTCCAGATACGCAGTATTTT.

The rearrangement uses TRBV12-3 or TRBV12-4 and TRBJ2-5; unclear D gene. The J call may be mistaken, given a closer DNA end match to TRBJ2-7. The CDR3 is 13 amino acids. The CDR3 sequence: CASKPGETYEQYF. CDR3 nucleotides: TGTGCCAGCAAGCCAGGCGAAACCTACGAGCAGTACTTC.

In its sample, this clonotype was seen a few times. J is TRBJ1-5 and V is TRBV27, with 7 nucleotides matching TRBD1. The trim removed 5 bases at V and 7 bases at J, leaving 11 bases unmatched. The CDR3 loop spans 15 amino acids. Looked up from germline, CDR1 is MNHEY and CDR2 is SMNVEV (reference sequence). CDR3: CASSPQTGRRQPQHF. The CDR3 coding sequence is TGTGCCAGCAGTCCCCAGACAGGGAGGAGGCAGCCCCAGCATTTT.

The DNA for the CDR3 is TGCGCCAGCAGCGCCGCGGGGAACTATGGCTACACCTTC. As protein: CASSAAGNYGYTF. The V call is TRBV4-1, the J call TRBJ1-2; D gene ambiguous. Trimming stripped 5 bases from V and 2 bases from J, with 9 bases between. Germline V gene lookup returns CDR1 MGHRA and CDR2 YSYEKL. CDR3 length equals 13 residues.

This sequence joins TRBV29-1 and TRBJ2-1; TRBD2 agrees at 10 bases. Germline trimming cut 1 base from V and 7 bases from J; bases unmatched to any gene: 16. The germline V gene encodes CDR1 SQVTM and CDR2 ANQGSEA. The CDR3 contains 18 residues. The CDR3 loop is CSVEGPLAGELPTNEQFF. CDR3 bases: TGCAGCGTTGAAGGGCCCCTAGCGGGAGAACTCCCTACGAATGAGCAGTTCTTC.

The chain has TRBV5-1 and TRBJ2-6; D not resolved. Trimming cost V 0 bases and J 3 bases, with 4 bases left between them. This CDR3 spans 14 amino acids. Germline V gene data show CDR1 as SGHRS and CDR2 as YFSETQ. The CDR3 DNA sequence: TGCGCCAGCAGCTTGGAAGGTGGGGCCAACGTCCTGACTTTC. It translates to CASSLEGGANVLTF. Variable domain in full (rest from reference TRBV5-1 and TRBJ2-6): KAGVTQTPRYLIKTRGQQVTLSCSPISGHRSVSWYQQTPGQGLQFLFEYFSETQRNKGNFPGRFSGRQFSNSRSEMNVSTLELGDSALYLCASSLEGGANVLTFGAGSRLTVL.

A few counts support this clonotype. This chain joins TRBV7-2 and TRBJ2-7, with D perhaps assigned TRBD1 or TRBD2 (5 bases each). Germline assignment: CDR1 SGHTA and CDR2 FQGNSA. CDR3 length: 15 amino acids. The V end was cut by 5 bases, the J end by 3 bases, with 17 bases between. CDR3 region: CASSAETGAYYEQYF. CDR3 nucleotide sequence: TGTGCCAGCAGCGCCGAGACCGGGGCCTACTACGAGCAGTACTTC.

This clonotype has only a few counts. The CDR3 coding sequence is TGTGCCAGCAGCTTACACAGGGCCCAAGAGACCCAGTACTTC. This codes for CASSLHRAQETQYF. The V call is TRBV7-9, the J call TRBJ2-5; D may be TRBD1 (6 bases). The CDR3 has 14 amino acids. CDR1 and CDR2 from the germline V gene are SEHNR and FQNEAQ (reference sequence). V lost 2 bases, J lost 1 base, and 8 bases lay in between.

The sample holds a few counts of this clonotype. CDR3 loop: CASSPQTLGNQPQHF. The CDR3 DNA is TGCGCCAGCAGCCCCCAGACACTGGGCAATCAGCCCCAGCATTTT. The chain joins TRBV4-1 to TRBJ1-5; D gene uncertain. CDR1 is MGHRA, CDR2 YSYEKL, per germline. V lost 4 bases to trimming and J lost 2 bases, with 12 bases between them. The CDR3 runs 15 residues.

This chain connects TRBV5-5 to TRBJ2-7; no clear D gene. This CDR3 has 15 amino acids. Trimming cost V 5 bases and J 2 bases, with 17 bases left between them. Germline-derived CDR1 and CDR2 are SGHKS and YYEKEE (reference sequence). CDR3 region: CASRLDSGRPYEQYF. CDR3 bases: TGTGCCAGCAGATTAGACTCAGGCCGGCCCTACGAGCAGTACTTC. Combining the CDR3 with reference TRBV5-5 and TRBJ2-7 gives the whole variable domain DAGVTQSPTHLIKTRGQQVTLRCSPISGHKSVSWYQQVLGQGPQFIFQYYEKEERGRGNFPDRFSARQFPNYSSELNVNALLLGDSALYLCASRLDSGRPYEQYFGPGTRLTVT.